The TCR beta chain under discussion was sequenced for a study of CD8 T cells in Susac syndrome. General study results and limits: The TCR sequencing and HLA analysis in the study involved a relatively small number of individuals, as the study acknowledged.

Only one count was recorded for this clonotype. Its target is unknown. An input of 0.5 to 1 ug of RNA was subjected to reverse transcription using random hexamers. An immunoSEQ multiplex PCR generated amplified TCR beta CDR3 products spanning 54 Vbeta and 13 Jbeta. TCRdb re-called the immunoSEQ multiplex PCR reads with MiXCR, one entry per CDR3 protein. The sample lists 130,000 to 150,000 distinct CDR3 sequences, about 94% occurring once. Healthy donors acted as controls, with matching for age and sex. Germline CDR1 MNHEY, CDR2 SMNVEV (reference sequence). The CDR3 extends over 13 amino acids. V lost 5 bases to trimming and J lost 8 bases; unmatched junction nucleotides: 8.

Sequencing used CD8+ T cells from PBMCs. This TCR was sampled from a human donor in good health. The V call is TRBV27, the J call TRBJ1-2; 7 bases agree with TRBD1. CDR3 bases: TGTGCCAGCAGTCTGACCGACAGGGAAGGCTACACCTTC. Protein product: CASSLTDREGYTF.